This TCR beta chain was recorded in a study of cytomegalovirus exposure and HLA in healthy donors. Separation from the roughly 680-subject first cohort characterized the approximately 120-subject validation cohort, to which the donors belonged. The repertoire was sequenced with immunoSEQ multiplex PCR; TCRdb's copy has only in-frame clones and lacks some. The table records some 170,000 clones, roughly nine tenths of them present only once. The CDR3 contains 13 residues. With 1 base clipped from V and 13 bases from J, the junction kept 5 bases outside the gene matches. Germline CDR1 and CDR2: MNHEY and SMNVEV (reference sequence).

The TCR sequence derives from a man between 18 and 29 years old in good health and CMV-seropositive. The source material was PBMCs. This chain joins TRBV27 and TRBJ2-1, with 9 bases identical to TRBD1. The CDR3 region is CASSLFPGQGQFF. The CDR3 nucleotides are TGTGCCAGCAGTTTATTTCCGGGACAGGGACAGTTCTTC.